This TCR beta chain was captured by sequencing in a study of blood T cell repertoires in COVID-19. Across the whole study: The analysed material was cDNA or gDNA that came from T cells, B-cell-depleted T cells, or PBMCs.

Clones were read by immunoSEQ multiplex PCR, and TCRdb kept only the in-frame ones, dropping some. This sample has around 270,000 clones; roughly 88% occur once, and the top ten carry about 3.1%. Recruits, aged about 18 to 95 years, lived in 24 US areas. The germline gives CDR1 MDHEN, CDR2 SYDVKM. The V end lost 7 bases, the J end lost 10 bases, and 29 bases lay between the germline ends. This CDR3 spans 17 amino acids. Sequences were obtained from PBMCs or T cells enriched from blood (not recorded which). The sequence was collected from a woman between 40 and 50 years old who had been exposed to COVID-19. The chain links TRBV28 to TRBJ2-1; tentative D call: TRBD1 (6 bases). The CDR3 loop is CASTLWDPTGGSGEQFF. For the CDR3, the DNA is TGTGCCAGCACCCTATGGGACCCGACAGGCGGATCGGGCGAGCAGTTCTTC.